Sequencing of this T cell receptor beta chain was carried out in a study of CD8+CD57+ T cells in acquired aplastic anemia listed by TCRdb under 2018. Regarding the research as a whole: On average, sorted CD4+ and CD8+ cells yielded approximately 3 ug of extracted DNA, with a range of roughly 0.17 to 27.4 ug. Mean read counts for healthy donor samples were about 9.8 million for CD4+ cells and roughly 12 million for CD8+ cells. General findings and caveats noted by the study authors: Fewer than 30 CD8+ CDR3 sequences were found in both patients and controls but appeared to be highly expressed in patients and within the immunodominant clones of the patients. Between patients and healthy controls, no significant difference in CD8+ Simpson's diversity was found (P=0.060).

Genomic DNA served as template for TCR beta VDJ combination and CDR3 sequence profiling. TCR repertoire sequencing was run on an Illumina HiSeq 2000. The original pipeline was this. TRBV/TRBJ rearrangement plots, CDR3 size and DJ length profiles, and Simpson's diversity index were used to evaluate the repertoires. The most abundant DNA sequence in the deep sequencing data was defined as the immunodominant clone. CDR3 amino acid sequences were checked for sharing between subjects and were compared against published repertoires and the VDJdb database. The public reads were quality trimmed at Q25 with fastp and then assembled into clones with MiXCR by TCRdb, keeping productive beta chains. Every CDR3 protein is listed once, alongside the most common genes and DNA of its rows. TCRdb, not the authors, supplied the V and J calls. This sample has a few hundred thousand distinct CDR3 sequences in its table, and around 68% of those were observed once. In total, the top ten clones hold approximately 4% of the sample.

Its CDR3 holds 15 amino acids, cysteine through phenylalanine. Only CDR3 DNA is held: 45 bases, read in frame from base 1. As encoded in the germline V gene, CDR1 is MNHNS while CDR2 is SASEGT. Concerning this clonotype: Which antigen it targets is not known. At one of its ends the junction is not consistent with the germline gene, which may arise from a read error.

The study deep-sequenced TCR repertoires of sorted CD4+ and CD8+ blood T cells from severe aplastic anemia patients and healthy subjects. Ficoll-Paque density gradient centrifugation was used to isolate peripheral blood mononuclear cells. Before DNA extraction, CD4+ and CD8+ T cells were sorted with FACS or magnetic beads. This sequence was found in a human donor in good health, serving as a control. The chain is made from TRBV6-1 and TRBJ2-1, and 7 bases in between align with TRBD2. What was sequenced was sorted CD4+, CD8+, or CD8+CD57+ T cells (not recorded which) from PBMCs. The sequence in DNA is TGTGCCAGCAGTAAAGCTAGCGGAACTGTACATGAGCAGTTCTTC. Translated, this gives CASSKASGTVHEQFF.